This is a list of T cell receptor beta chains from one sample in a study of T-cell reconstitution after alpha-beta-depleted transplantation in children. TCRdb passed the PCR reads through MiXCR, listing each CDR3 protein once. Of around 400,000 distinct CDR3 sequences detected, approximately 11% appear once; the ten largest clones hold 5% to 6.5%. Sequenced here: PBMCs from the stem cell graft donor, sampled from the stem cell graft. The source of these receptors is a human donor who donated a stem cell graft to a child with acute myeloid leukemia. Each CDR3 is given with its conserved first and last residue. Each record gives: clone size, D gene, V gene, J gene, CDR3 protein, CDR3 DNA. D genes are given only for firm matches. The size entry is marked missing in some rows and otherwise reads once, few, many or a size class.

size: few
D: TRBD1
V: TRBV4-1
J: TRBJ1-1
CDR3: CASSQPRQGSRAFF
DNA: TGCGCCAGCAGCCAACCACGACAGGGGAGTAGAGCTTTCTTT

size: few
D: TRBD2
V: TRBV10-3
J: TRBJ2-3
CDR3: CAISPGLAGVTDTQYF
DNA: TGTGCCATCAGCCCGGGACTAGCGGGAGTCACAGATACGCAGTATTTT

size: .
D: .
V: TRBV9
J: TRBJ2-7
CDR3: CASSPWDGRAYEQYF
DNA: TGTGCCAGCAGCCCATGGGACGGCCGGGCCTACGAGCAGTACTTC

size: many
D: .
V: TRBV5-1
J: TRBJ1-1
CDR3: CASSSTGMNTEAFF
DNA: TGTGCCAGCAGCTCAACAGGGATGAACACTGAAGCTTTCTTT

size: few
D: TRBD1
V: TRBV20-1
J: TRBJ2-1
CDR3: CSARDYMGTGRFSSYNEQFF
DNA: TGCAGTGCTAGAGATTATATGGGGACAGGGAGGTTTAGCTCCTACAATGAGCAGTTCTTC

size: few
D: .
V: TRBV10-3
J: TRBJ1-1
CDR3: CAISESRHHEAFF
DNA: TGTGCCATCAGTGAGTCGCGACACCACGAAGCTTTCTTT

size: .
D: TRBD1
V: TRBV20-1
J: TRBJ1-5
CDR3: CSAPQGEHQPQHF
DNA: TGCAGTGCGCCCCAGGGGGAGCATCAGCCCCAGCATTTT

size: many
D: .
V: TRBV20-1
J: TRBJ1-2
CDR3: CSAREGGYGYTF
DNA: TGCAGTGCTAGAGAGGGAGGCTATGGCTACACCTTC

size: many
D: TRBD2
V: TRBV7-2
J: TRBJ2-5
CDR3: CASSLKSGRRPGETQYF
DNA: TGTGCCAGCAGCTTAAAAAGCGGGAGGCGACCGGGGGAGACCCAGTACTTC

size: few
D: TRBD1
V: TRBV20-1
J: TRBJ1-1
CDR3: CSAEDRVEGEAFF
DNA: TGCAGTGCCGAGGACAGGGTAGAGGGTGAAGCTTTCTTT

size: few
D: .
V: TRBV25-1
J: TRBJ2-2
CDR3: CASSGLPAGELFF
DNA: TGTGCCAGCAGCGGACTCCCGGCCGGGGAGCTGTTTTTT

size: .
D: .
V: TRBV3-1
J: TRBJ2-1
CDR3: CASSPREGPTYNEQFF
DNA: TGTGCCAGCAGCCCACGCGAAGGGCCTACCTACAATGAGCAGTTCTTC

size: .
D: TRBD2
V: TRBV6-1
J: TRBJ2-1
CDR3: CASSETSGRLYNEQFF
DNA: TGTGCCAGCAGTGAAACTAGCGGCCGACTCTACAATGAGCAGTTCTTC

size: few
D: TRBD2
V: TRBV30
J: TRBJ2-1
CDR3: CAWIPGASGTNEQFF
DNA: TGTGCCTGGATCCCTGGGGCTAGCGGAACCAATGAGCAGTTCTTC

size: .
D: TRBD2
V: TRBV4-1
J: TRBJ2-7
CDR3: CASSSRLAGGTSPGEQYF
DNA: TGCGCCAGCAGCTCCCGACTAGCGGGAGGTACCTCCCCGGGCGAGCAGTACTTC

size: few
D: .
V: TRBV6-2/TRBV6-3
J: TRBJ1-2
CDR3: CASSYGGSSYGYTF
DNA: TGTGCCAGCAGTTACGGTGGCAGCAGCTATGGCTACACCTTC

size: few
D: TRBD2
V: TRBV19
J: TRBJ2-5
CDR3: CASSRTSAQETQYF
DNA: TGTGCCAGTAGTAGGACTAGCGCCCAAGAGACCCAGTACTTC

size: many
D: .
V: TRBV29-1
J: TRBJ2-1
CDR3: CSVLRGGTRNEQFF
DNA: TGCAGCGTTCTCAGGGGAGGTACGAGGAATGAGCAGTTCTTC

size: many
D: TRBD2
V: TRBV3-1
J: TRBJ2-3
CDR3: CASSTGTSGTTDTQYF
DNA: TGTGCCAGCAGCACAGGGACTAGCGGAACCACAGATACGCAGTATTTT

size: .
D: .
V: TRBV20-1
J: TRBJ1-5
CDR3: CSALLGTKNPQHF
DNA: TGCAGTGCCCTACTTGGGACAAAGAATCCCCAGCATTTT

size: .
D: TRBD1
V: TRBV4-2
J: TRBJ1-4
CDR3: CASSQDSRGLEKLFF
DNA: TGTGCCAGCAGCCAAGATTCCAGGGGGCTCGAAAAACTGTTTTTT

size: .
D: .
V: TRBV6-1
J: TRBJ2-7
CDR3: CASSPQTFSYEQYF
DNA: TGTGCCAGCAGTCCCCAGACATTTTCCTACGAGCAGTACTTC

size: many
D: .
V: TRBV29-1
J: TRBJ2-3
CDR3: CSVADTDTQYF
DNA: TGCAGCGTTGCCGACACAGATACGCAGTATTTT

size: few
D: .
V: TRBV20-1
J: TRBJ2-3
CDR3: CSARDLTGSTDTQYF
DNA: TGCAGTGCTAGAGATTTAACAGGGAGCACAGATACGCAGTATTTT

size: .
D: .
V: TRBV9
J: TRBJ1-4
CDR3: CASSVDLGISLDEKLFF
DNA: TGTGCCAGCAGCGTAGATCTGGGGATAAGCCTTGATGAAAAACTGTTTTTT

size: .
D: .
V: TRBV20-1
J: TRBJ2-5
CDR3: CSASRSGGETQYF
DNA: TGCAGTGCTAGTAGGAGTGGGGGGGAGACCCAGTACTTC

size: .
D: TRBD2
V: TRBV12-3/TRBV12-4
J: TRBJ2-7
CDR3: CASSLVVGTSGSYEQYF
DNA: TGTGCCAGCAGTTTAGTGGTGGGGACTAGCGGCTCCTACGAGCAGTACTTC

size: few
D: TRBD2
V: TRBV12-3/TRBV12-4
J: TRBJ2-3
CDR3: CASRQAGADTQYF
DNA: TGTGCCAGCAGGCAAGCGGGGGCAGATACGCAGTATTTT

size: few
D: .
V: TRBV29-1
J: TRBJ2-5
CDR3: CSVGVQGGPQETQYF
DNA: TGCAGCGTTGGGGTGCAAGGAGGCCCTCAAGAGACCCAGTACTTC

size: .
D: .
V: TRBV4-3
J: TRBJ2-7
CDR3: CASSLKYGTSTGTYEQYF
DNA: TGCGCCAGCAGCCTCAAGTACGGGACTTCAACCGGTACCTACGAGCAGTACTTC

size: .
D: .
V: TRBV2
J: TRBJ1-5
CDR3: CASSELSFQPQHF
DNA: TGTGCCAGCAGTGAGTTGTCGTTCCAGCCCCAGCATTTT

size: few
D: TRBD1
V: TRBV11-2
J: TRBJ2-7
CDR3: CASSPRKGAGASSYEQYF
DNA: TGTGCCAGCAGCCCGCGGAAGGGGGCGGGCGCGAGCTCCTACGAGCAGTACTTC

size: .
D: .
V: TRBV4-2
J: TRBJ1-1
CDR3: CASSQQPGTAWAFF
DNA: TGTGCCAGCAGCCAGCAGCCCGGGACCGCGTGGGCTTTCTTT

size: .
D: TRBD2
V: TRBV18
J: TRBJ2-1
CDR3: CASSPGTSGPLGNEQFF
DNA: TGTGCCAGCTCACCAGGGACTAGCGGGCCCTTGGGTAATGAGCAGTTCTTC

size: many
D: .
V: TRBV12-3/TRBV12-4
J: TRBJ2-2
CDR3: CASSLADTGELFF
DNA: TGTGCCAGCAGTTTAGCGGACACCGGGGAGCTGTTTTTT

size: many
D: .
V: TRBV20-1
J: TRBJ2-1
CDR3: CSASEGRRMEFF
DNA: TGCAGTGCTAGCGAGGGACGGAGGATGGAGTTCTTC

size: few
D: .
V: TRBV6-5
J: TRBJ1-4
CDR3: CASSSLIPGGEKLFF
DNA: TGTGCCAGCAGTTCCCTGATCCCGGGGGGCGAAAAACTGTTTTTT

size: .
D: .
V: TRBV9
J: TRBJ2-1
CDR3: CASSVAPGQTNNEQFF
DNA: TGTGCCAGCAGCGTAGCTCCGGGACAAACCAACAATGAGCAGTTCTTC

size: few
D: TRBD1
V: TRBV15
J: TRBJ2-7
CDR3: CATSRDVPGGSEQYF
DNA: TGTGCCACCAGCAGAGATGTCCCAGGGGGCAGCGAGCAGTACTTC

size: .
D: TRBD2
V: TRBV3-1
J: TRBJ2-3
CDR3: CASSKEIKIAGGDTQYF
DNA: TGTGCCAGCTCCAAAGAGATTAAGATAGCGGGGGGGGATACGCAGTATTTT

size: few
D: .
V: TRBV21-1
J: TRBJ1-1
CDR3: CASSKARGTKNTEAFF
DNA: TGTGCCAGCAGCAAAGCCCGGGGCACCAAGAACACTGAAGCTTTCTTT

size: many
D: .
V: TRBV6-5
J: TRBJ2-5
CDR3: CASSSGTSFRTQYF
DNA: TGTGCCAGCAGTTCCGGGACTTCCTTTAGGACCCAGTACTTC

size: .
D: .
V: TRBV2
J: TRBJ1-2
CDR3: CASKGQRQNYGYTF
DNA: TGTGCCAGCAAAGGACAGCGCCAGAACTATGGCTACACCTTC

size: few
D: TRBD1
V: TRBV18
J: TRBJ1-2
CDR3: CASYSQGQHHYGYTF
DNA: TGTGCCAGCTACTCACAGGGGCAACACCACTATGGCTACACCTTC

size: many
D: .
V: TRBV9
J: TRBJ1-1
CDR3: CASSVGGHTEAFF
DNA: TGTGCCAGCAGCGTGGGAGGCCACACTGAAGCTTTCTTT

size: few
D: TRBD2
V: TRBV3-1
J: TRBJ2-1
CDR3: CASSLAGAGDEQFF
DNA: TGTGCCAGCAGCCTAGCGGGGGCCGGGGATGAGCAGTTCTTC

size: few
D: .
V: TRBV7-2
J: TRBJ2-7
CDR3: CASSLAVNHLYEQYF
DNA: TGTGCCAGCAGCTTAGCTGTAAACCACCTCTACGAGCAGTACTTC

size: .
D: .
V: TRBV12-3/TRBV12-4
J: TRBJ2-7
CDR3: CASSLKGDEQYF
DNA: TGTGCCAGCAGTTTAAAGGGAGACGAGCAGTACTTC

size: few
D: .
V: TRBV7-2
J: TRBJ2-5
CDR3: CASSFELVGTQYF
DNA: TGTGCCAGCAGCTTCGAGCTAGTCGGGACCCAGTACTTC

size: few
D: .
V: TRBV12-3/TRBV12-4
J: TRBJ2-1
CDR3: CASSEGTQQFF
DNA: TGTGCCAGCAGTGAGGGGACGCAGCAGTTCTTC

size: .
D: .
V: TRBV20-1
J: TRBJ2-3
CDR3: CSASTWDTDTQYF
DNA: TGCAGTGCTAGTACCTGGGACACAGATACGCAGTATTTT